The 32 T cell receptor beta chains below all came from one sample that was sequenced in a study of blood T cell repertoires in COVID-19. Assay: immunoSEQ multiplex PCR; the TCRdb copy retains only in-frame clones and omits some. The data hold just over 200,000 clones, with less than 85% observed a single time. The sample consisted of peripheral blood. The receptors derive from a woman in her 70s with acute or convalescent COVID-19.

The chain is built from TRBV29-1 and TRBJ1-4; D might be TRBD1 (6 bases). V lost 5 bases and J lost 2, with 12 bases in between. The CDR3 consists of 14 residues. The germline gives CDR1 SQVTM, CDR2 ANQGSEA. CDR3: CSVPQGGTNEKLFF. The CDR3 DNA reads TGCAGCGTTCCACAGGGAGGGACTAATGAAAAACTGTTTTTT.

This sequence joins TRBV3-1 (or the pseudogene TRBV3-2) and TRBJ1-3; D possibly corresponds to TRBD1 (6 bases). This CDR3 is 15 amino acids long. Germline CDR1 reads LGHDT; CDR2 reads YNNKEL (reference sequence). The germline V and J ends were trimmed by 1 base and 1 base, with 8 bases remaining between them. CDR3 protein: CASSQGTGSGNTIYF. The CDR3 nucleotides are TGTGCCAGCAGCCAAGGTACAGGGTCTGGAAACACCATATATTTT.

This chain connects TRBV28 to TRBJ2-4; TRBD1 might be the D (6 bases). This CDR3 is 14 amino acids long. Trimming pared 5 bases from V and 2 bases from J, leaving 10 bases between. Germline CDR1 and CDR2: MDHEN and SYDVKM. The CDR3 nucleotides are TGTGCCAGCAGTGGGGGCGGTACCAAAAACATTCAGTACTTC. Translation gives CASSGGGTKNIQYF.

This clone has more than one count but fewer than ten. V gene TRBV24-1 combines with J gene TRBJ1-1; TRBD1 aligns across 7 bases. CDR1 and CDR2 from the germline V gene are KGHDR and SFDVKD. This CDR3 spans 13 amino acids. The trim removed 3 bases at V and 5 bases at J, leaving 2 bases unmatched. CDR3 sequence (DNA): TGTGCCACCAGTGATACAGGGGTTACTGAAGCTTTCTTT. It encodes CATSDTGVTEAFF.

This clone was detected a few times. The V call is TRBV4-2, the J call TRBJ2-7; possibly TRBD2 for D (6 bases). Trimming took 4 bases from V and 4 from J, leaving 17 bases between them. The CDR3 sequence is 15 residues long. Germline loops: CDR1 LGHNA, CDR2 YNFKEQ. CDR3 DNA: TGTGCCAGCAGCCCGGGAGATAACCGCCTTTACGAGCAGTACTTC. As protein: CASSPGDNRLYEQYF.

V gene TRBV19 combines with J gene TRBJ2-7; TRBD2 aligns across 8 bases. CDR1 and CDR2 from the germline V gene are LNHDA and SQIVND (reference sequence). V shed 5 bases, J shed 2 bases, and the junction held 8 bases outside the gene matches. The CDR3 consists of 15 residues. The CDR3 bases are TGTGCCAGTAGTCTCAGCGGGAGCCTAACCTACGAGCAGTACTTC. Protein sequence: CASSLSGSLTYEQYF.

The V gene is TRBV7-8, the J gene TRBJ1-3; D is perhaps TRBD1 (5 bases). V dropped 5 bases and J dropped 0 bases, with 8 bases sitting between them. CDR3 length: 14 amino acids. Germline lookup yields CDR1 SGHVS and CDR2 FQNEAQ. CDR3 coding DNA: TGTGCCAGCAGCCAAACAGGCTCTGGAAACACCATATATTTT. Translated, it gives CASSQTGSGNTIYF.

CDR3 sequence (DNA): TGTGCCAGCAGTCCCCGGGCAGGGGGGAATAGCAATCAGCCCCAGCATTTT. Protein product: CASSPRAGGNSNQPQHF. The chain uses TRBV28 and TRBJ1-5; 7 bases line up with TRBD1. Germline V gene lookup returns CDR1 MDHEN and CDR2 SYDVKM. This CDR3 is built from 17 residues. The J segment lost 0 bases and the V segment lost 5 bases, leaving 10 bases of the junction unmatched.

The chain is built from TRBV11-1 and TRBJ1-4; 8 bases agree with TRBD1. The length of the CDR3 is 14 residues. V was clipped by 5 bases and J by 8 bases; unmatched bases: 7. Looked up from germline, CDR1 is SGHAT and CDR2 is FQDESV (reference sequence). The CDR3 is CASSKTGGGEKLFF. As DNA, the CDR3 is TGTGCCAGCAGCAAAACAGGGGGTGGAGAAAAACTGTTTTTT.

The chain couples TRBV2 to TRBJ1-1, with 9 bases identical to TRBD1. The V and J ends lost 5 bases and 4 bases, in that order; junction bases with no gene match: 5. There are 14 residues in the CDR3. CDR1 is SNHLY and CDR2 is FYNNEI in the germline V gene. CDR3 sequence reads: CASSWDRVTTEAFF. CDR3 nucleotide sequence: TGTGCCAGCAGTTGGGACAGGGTAACCACTGAAGCTTTCTTT.

There are a few counts of this clone. The rearrangement uses TRBV30 and TRBJ2-7; 10 bases map to TRBD1. Trimming at V came to 0 bases and at J to 2 bases, leaving 7 bases not matched to a gene. Germline V CDR1 and CDR2: GTSNPN, SVGIG (reference sequence). CDR3 size: 16 residues. The DNA for the CDR3 is TGTGCCTGGAGTGTACCTCGGACAGGGGGTCCCTACGAGCAGTACTTC. Protein product: CAWSVPRTGGPYEQYF.

This sequence joins TRBV6-5 and TRBJ1-1, with D uncertain. V lost 6 bases and J lost 0, with 14 bases in between. Germline CDR1 and CDR2: MNHEY and SVGAGI. The CDR3 spans 15 residues. The CDR3 loop is CASSLSGILNTEAFF. Here the CDR3 DNA reads TGTGCCAGCAGCCTTTCCGGTATTTTGAACACTGAAGCTTTCTTT.

About this clone: One junction end does not reproduce the germline sequence, and a read error may be involved. The chain combines TRBV7-2 with TRBJ2-7; 8 nucleotides line up with TRBD2. CDR1 SGHTA and CDR2 FQGNSA come from the germline V gene. This CDR3 comprises 15 residues. In DNA form, the CDR3 reads TGTGCCAGCAGCATAGCCGGGGGGGAACCCTACGAGCAGTACTTC. Protein product: CASSIAGGEPYEQYF.

Only one count was recorded for this clone. The V call is TRBV3-1 (or the pseudogene TRBV3-2), the J call TRBJ2-5, with 10 bases identical to TRBD2. The CDR3 is 19 residues long. The germline gives CDR1 LGHDT, CDR2 YNNKEL (reference sequence). The V and J ends lost 0 bases and 0 bases, in that order; junction bases with no gene match: 10. The CDR3 region is CASSQDWASGSEYQETQYF. CDR3 sequence (DNA): TGTGCCAGCAGCCAAGATTGGGCTAGCGGGAGTGAGTACCAAGAGACCCAGTACTTC.

The chain couples TRBV25-1 to TRBJ1-6; tentative D call: TRBD1 (6 bases). The germline gives CDR1 MGHDK, CDR2 SYGVNS. The V end lost 8 bases, the J end lost 14 bases, and 13 bases lay between the germline ends. CDR3 length: 11 residues. The chain's CDR3 is CASSQGQALHF. CDR3 DNA sequence: TGTGCCAGCTCCCAGGGGCAAGCCCTCCACTTT.

J is TRBJ2-4 and V is TRBV29-1; 7 positions agree with TRBD1. The V and J ends lost 7 bases and 6 bases, in that order; junction bases with no gene match: 9. Germline V gene lookup returns CDR1 SQVTM and CDR2 ANQGSEA. This CDR3 contains 13 residues. CDR3: CSAKPGQRNIQYF. The CDR3 DNA reads as TGCAGCGCCAAACCGGGACAGAGAAACATTCAGTACTTC.

The chain couples TRBV7-2 to TRBJ2-5; tentative D call: TRBD2 (5 bases). The V and J ends lost 3 bases and 2 bases respectively, with 7 bases between them. The CDR3 totals 13 residues. CDR1 and CDR2 from the germline V gene are SGHTA and FQGNSA. The CDR3 reads CASSFSVQETQYF. CDR3 nucleotide sequence: TGTGCCAGCAGCTTTAGCGTACAAGAGACCCAGTACTTC.

The chain is built from TRBV19 and TRBJ2-2; possible D gene TRBD2, 6 bases. This CDR3 has 15 amino acids. Trimming shortened V by 10 bases and J by 6 bases, and 21 bases separated the two germline ends. Germline V gene lookup returns CDR1 LNHDA and CDR2 SQIVND (reference sequence). CDR3 loop: CATKTRLGSSGELFF. In nucleotides, the CDR3 is TGTGCCACCAAGACTAGGCTAGGGTCCTCCGGGGAGCTGTTTTTT. The variable domain in full, with the rest retrieved from reference TRBV19 and TRBJ2-2, is DGGITQSPKYLFRKEGQNVTLSCEQNLNHDAMYWYRQDPGQGLRLIYYSQIVNDFQKGDIAEGYSVSREKKESFPLTVTSAQKNPTAFYLCATKTRLGSSGELFFGEGSRLTVL.

This chain connects TRBV27 to TRBJ2-3; 8 bases are a match to TRBD2. Trimming at V came to 7 bases and at J to 2 bases, leaving 5 bases not matched to a gene. This CDR3 has 14 residues. Germline CDR1 is MNHEY and CDR2 is SMNVEV (reference sequence). The DNA of the CDR3 is TGTGCCAGCACGGGAGGGATCTTCACAGATACGCAGTATTTT. Its protein product is CASTGGIFTDTQYF.

CDR3 DNA sequence: TGTGCTAGTGGCTTAGCGGGAGGTCGGACAGATACGCAGTATTTT. It translates to CASGLAGGRTDTQYF. The V and J genes are TRBV12-5 and TRBJ2-3, with 10 positions matching TRBD2. Germline CDR1 reads LGHNT; CDR2 reads FRNRAP. The CDR3 spans 15 residues. The ends lost 6 bases at V and 3 bases at J; junction bases unmatched: 6.

The chain recombines TRBV9 with TRBJ2-6; D is perhaps TRBD2 (5 bases). The germline V gene encodes CDR1 SGDLS and CDR2 YYNGEE. V shed 0 bases and J shed 8 bases, with 12 bases lying between them. CDR3 length: 15 amino acids. The chain's CDR3 is CASSVESGESNVLTF. The CDR3 DNA is TGTGCCAGCAGCGTAGAATCCGGGGAATCCAACGTCCTGACTTTC.

With regard to this clone: The sample carries other DNA sequences with the same CDR3. This rearrangement joins TRBV7-2 to TRBJ2-5; 13 positions match TRBD2. V shed 5 bases, J shed 9 bases, and the junction held 12 bases outside the gene matches. CDR3 size: 16 residues. From germline, CDR1 is SGHTA and CDR2 FQGNSA. CDR3 sequence (DNA): TGTGCCAGCAGCCCGCCGGGACTAGCGGGACCGAGGGCCCAGTACTTC. Translating it yields CASSPPGLAGPRAQYF.

V and J are TRBV10-1 and TRBJ2-1; 12 positions match TRBD2. V gave up 6 bases and J gave up 4 bases; unmatched junction bases: 4. Germline CDR1 reads WNHNN; CDR2 reads SYGVQD (reference sequence). The CDR3 covers 15 residues. This chain's CDR3 is CASSSGTSGYNEQFF. The CDR3 DNA is TGCGCCAGCAGCTCCGGGACTAGCGGGTACAATGAGCAGTTCTTC.

This clone was observed a few times. This chain uses TRBV30 with TRBJ2-2; D might be TRBD1 (5 bases). Germline assignment: CDR1 GTSNPN and CDR2 SVGIG (reference sequence). Between the trimmed V and J ends, which lost 2 bases and 0 bases, there was a span of 7 bases. This CDR3 contains 14 residues. Here the CDR3 DNA reads TGTGCCTGGAGTAAGGGGACGAACACCGGGGAGCTGTTTTTT. This translates into CAWSKGTNTGELFF.

The chain links TRBV27 to TRBJ1-6; D not certain. This CDR3 region has 12 residues. V lost 6 bases, J lost 7 bases, and 7 bases lay in between. CDR1 is MNHEY, CDR2 SMNVEV, per germline (reference sequence). The CDR3 coding sequence is TGTGCCAGCAGGGCCCCCAATTCACCCCTCCACTTT. Protein product: CASRAPNSPLHF.

The rearrangement joins TRBV7-3 to TRBJ1-5; the D gene is possibly TRBD1 (5 bases). With 5 bases removed from V and 2 bases from J, the gap between germline ends came to 13 bases. This CDR3 is 15 amino acids long. The germline gives CDR1 SGHTA, CDR2 FQGTGA. CDR3 nucleotides: TGTGCCAGCAGCGTTATCCCGGGGGGCAATCAGCCCCAGCATTTT. Protein: CASSVIPGGNQPQHF.

The chain links TRBV15 to TRBJ2-1, with 7 positions matching TRBD2. V lost 0 bases and J lost 4; bases outside the gene matches: 6. Per the germline V gene, CDR1 is LNHNV and CDR2 is YYDKDF (reference sequence). The CDR3 sequence is 16 residues long. The CDR3 is CATSRDSRDYYNEQFF. The DNA of the CDR3 is TGTGCCACCAGCAGAGATTCCCGGGACTATTACAATGAGCAGTTCTTC.

The V and J genes are TRBV2 and TRBJ1-1; TRBD1 agrees at 9 bases. CDR1 is SNHLY, CDR2 FYNNEI, per germline. Germline trimming cut 4 bases from V and 14 bases from J; bases unmatched to any gene: 8. CDR3 length: 12 amino acids. CDR3 loop: CASSVTRDRAFF. In DNA, the CDR3 is TGTGCCAGCAGTGTTACCCGGGACAGGGCCTTCTTT.

The chain employs TRBV5-1 and TRBJ1-4, with a possible D match to TRBD1 (5 bases). CDR3 length equals 15 residues. The germline V and J ends were trimmed by 4 bases and 0 bases, with 10 bases remaining between them. Per germline, CDR1 SGHRS and CDR2 YFSETQ. The CDR3 is CASSPLGATNEKLFF. The CDR3 region has the DNA TGCGCCAGCAGCCCCCTAGGGGCAACTAATGAAAAACTGTTTTTT.

This chain uses TRBV28 with TRBJ2-2; 7 bases fit TRBD2. There are 14 residues in the CDR3. Germline loops: CDR1 MDHEN, CDR2 SYDVKM. Trimming removed 6 bases from V and 6 bases from J; junction bases left unmatched: 7. The CDR3 DNA is TGTGCCAGCAGCCCGACTAGCTTGGCCGGGGAGCTGTTTTTT. This gives the protein CASSPTSLAGELFF.

This clone turned up a few times. The genes are TRBV19 and TRBJ2-5; 13 bases match TRBD2. The germline V gene encodes CDR1 LNHDA and CDR2 SQIVND (reference sequence). This CDR3 is built from 16 residues. Trimming removed 5 bases from V and 5 bases from J; junction bases left unmatched: 8. CDR3 DNA sequence: TGTGCCAGTAGTCCAACTAGCGGGAGGGAGTGGGAGACCCAGTACTTC. Encoded protein: CASSPTSGREWETQYF.

The chain has TRBV7-6 and TRBJ2-1, with TRBD2 matching 8 bases. CDR1 is SGHVS, CDR2 FNYEAQ, per germline. Trimming cost V 0 bases and J 7 bases; bases outside gene matches: 8. This CDR3 comprises 16 residues. The CDR3: CASSLAPRGGGNEQFF. CDR3 bases: TGTGCCAGCAGCTTAGCCCCCAGGGGCGGGGGGAATGAGCAGTTCTTC.